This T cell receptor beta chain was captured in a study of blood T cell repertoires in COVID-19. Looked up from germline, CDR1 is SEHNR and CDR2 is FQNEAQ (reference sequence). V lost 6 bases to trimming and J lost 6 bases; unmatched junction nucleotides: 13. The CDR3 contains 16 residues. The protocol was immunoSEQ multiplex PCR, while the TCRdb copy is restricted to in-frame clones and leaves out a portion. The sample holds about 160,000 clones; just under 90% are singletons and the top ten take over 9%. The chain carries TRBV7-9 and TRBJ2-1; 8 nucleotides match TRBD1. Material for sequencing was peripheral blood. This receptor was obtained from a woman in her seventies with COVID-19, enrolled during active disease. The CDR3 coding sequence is TGTGCCAGCAGTTACATCGGAGACAGGGGACGCAATGAGCAGTTCTTC. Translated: CASSYIGDRGRNEQFF.